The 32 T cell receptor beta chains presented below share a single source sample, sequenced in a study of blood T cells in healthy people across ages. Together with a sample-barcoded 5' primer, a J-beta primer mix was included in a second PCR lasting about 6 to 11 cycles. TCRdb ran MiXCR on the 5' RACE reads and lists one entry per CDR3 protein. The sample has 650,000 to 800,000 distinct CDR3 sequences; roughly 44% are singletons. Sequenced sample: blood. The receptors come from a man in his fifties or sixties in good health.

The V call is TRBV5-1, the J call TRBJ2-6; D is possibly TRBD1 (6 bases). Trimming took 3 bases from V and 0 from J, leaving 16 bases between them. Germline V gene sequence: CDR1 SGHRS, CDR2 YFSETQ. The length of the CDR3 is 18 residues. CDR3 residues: CASSSQAGVSSGANVLTF. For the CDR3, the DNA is TGCGCCAGCAGCTCGCAAGCAGGGGTGAGCTCTGGGGCCAACGTCCTGACTTTC.

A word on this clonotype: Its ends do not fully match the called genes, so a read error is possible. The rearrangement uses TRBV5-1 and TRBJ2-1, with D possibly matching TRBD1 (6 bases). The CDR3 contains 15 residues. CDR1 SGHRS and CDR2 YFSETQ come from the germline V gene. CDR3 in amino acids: CGSRYMGASWNEQFF. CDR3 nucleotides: TGCGGCAGCAGATACATGGGGGCTAGCTGGAATGAGCAGTTCTTC.

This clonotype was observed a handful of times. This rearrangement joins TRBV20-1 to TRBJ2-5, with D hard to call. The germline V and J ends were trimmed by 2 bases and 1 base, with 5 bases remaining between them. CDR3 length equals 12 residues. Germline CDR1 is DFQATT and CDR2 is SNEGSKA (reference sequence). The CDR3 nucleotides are TGCAGTGCTAGATTTAGCCAAGAGACCCAGTACTTC. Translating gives CSARFSQETQYF.

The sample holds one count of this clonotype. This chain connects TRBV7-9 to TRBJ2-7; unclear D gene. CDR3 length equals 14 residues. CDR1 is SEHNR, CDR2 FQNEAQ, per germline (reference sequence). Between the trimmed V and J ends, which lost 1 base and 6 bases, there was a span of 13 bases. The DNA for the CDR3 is TGTGCCAGCAGCTTAGACCTGGGGAAGGGCGAGCAGTACTTC. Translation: CASSLDLGKGEQYF. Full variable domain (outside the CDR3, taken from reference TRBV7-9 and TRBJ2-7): DTGVSQNPRHKITKRGQNVTFRCDPISEHNRLYWYRQTLGQGPEFLTYFQNEAQLEKSRLLSDRFSAERPKGSFSTLEIQRTEQGDSAMYLCASSLDLGKGEQYFGPGTRLTVT.

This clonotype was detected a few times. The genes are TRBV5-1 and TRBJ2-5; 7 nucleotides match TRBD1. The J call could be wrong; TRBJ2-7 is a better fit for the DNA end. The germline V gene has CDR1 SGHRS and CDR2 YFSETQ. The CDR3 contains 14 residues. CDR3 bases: TGCGCCAGCAGCTTGGGACAGGGTACCGACGAGCAGTACTTC. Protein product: CASSLGQGTDEQYF.

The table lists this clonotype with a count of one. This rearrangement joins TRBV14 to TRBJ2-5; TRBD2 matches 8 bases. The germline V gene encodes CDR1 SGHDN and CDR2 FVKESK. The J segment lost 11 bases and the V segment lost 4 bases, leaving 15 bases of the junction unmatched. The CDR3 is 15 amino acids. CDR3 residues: CASSLPGTSKGEQYF. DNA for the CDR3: TGTGCCAGCAGCCTTCCCGGGACTAGTAAAGGAGAGCAGTACTTC.

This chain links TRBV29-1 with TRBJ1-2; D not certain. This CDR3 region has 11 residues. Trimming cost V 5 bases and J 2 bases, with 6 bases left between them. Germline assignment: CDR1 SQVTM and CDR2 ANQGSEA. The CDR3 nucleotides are TGCAGCGTTATAGGGAACTATGGCTACACCTTC. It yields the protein CSVIGNYGYTF.

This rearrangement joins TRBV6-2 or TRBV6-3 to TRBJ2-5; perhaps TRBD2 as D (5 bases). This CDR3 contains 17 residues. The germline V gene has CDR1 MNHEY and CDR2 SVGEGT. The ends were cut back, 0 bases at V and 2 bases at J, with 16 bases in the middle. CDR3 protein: CASSYSTIGVTQETQYF. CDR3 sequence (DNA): TGTGCCAGCAGTTACTCGACGATCGGGGTCACACAAGAGACCCAGTACTTC.

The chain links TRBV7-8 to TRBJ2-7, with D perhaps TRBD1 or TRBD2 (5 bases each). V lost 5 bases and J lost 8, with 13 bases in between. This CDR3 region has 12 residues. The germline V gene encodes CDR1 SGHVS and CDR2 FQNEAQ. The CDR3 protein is CASSPSLGQQYF. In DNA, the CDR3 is TGTGCCAGCAGCCCGTCCCTGGGACAGCAGTACTTC.

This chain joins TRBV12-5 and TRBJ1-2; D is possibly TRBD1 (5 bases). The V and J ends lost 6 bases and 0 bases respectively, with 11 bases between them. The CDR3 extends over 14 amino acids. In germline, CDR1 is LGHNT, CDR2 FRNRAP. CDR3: CASGLGTTNYGYTF. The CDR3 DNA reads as TGTGCTAGTGGCCTCGGGACCACTAACTATGGCTACACCTTC.

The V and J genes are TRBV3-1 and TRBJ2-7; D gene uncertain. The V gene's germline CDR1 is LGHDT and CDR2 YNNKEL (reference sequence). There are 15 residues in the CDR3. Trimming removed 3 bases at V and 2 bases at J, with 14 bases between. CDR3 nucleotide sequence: TGTGCCAGCAGCCATACACAGTATCCCACCTACGAGCAGTACTTC. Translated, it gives CASSHTQYPTYEQYF.

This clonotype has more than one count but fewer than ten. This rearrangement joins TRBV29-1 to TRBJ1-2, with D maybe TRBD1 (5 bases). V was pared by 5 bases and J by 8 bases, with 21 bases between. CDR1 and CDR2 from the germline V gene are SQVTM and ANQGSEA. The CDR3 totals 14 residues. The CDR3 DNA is TGCAGCGTTCAAGGCCGAGGGGAGGTGCAGGGCTACACCTTC. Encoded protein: CSVQGRGEVQGYTF.

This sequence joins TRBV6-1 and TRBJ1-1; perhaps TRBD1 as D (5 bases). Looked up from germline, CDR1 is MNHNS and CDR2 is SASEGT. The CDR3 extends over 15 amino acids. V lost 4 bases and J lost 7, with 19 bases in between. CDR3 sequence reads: CASSAYGGQGGEAFF. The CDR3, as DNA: TGTGCCAGCAGTGCATACGGTGGGCAGGGCGGTGAAGCTTTCTTT.

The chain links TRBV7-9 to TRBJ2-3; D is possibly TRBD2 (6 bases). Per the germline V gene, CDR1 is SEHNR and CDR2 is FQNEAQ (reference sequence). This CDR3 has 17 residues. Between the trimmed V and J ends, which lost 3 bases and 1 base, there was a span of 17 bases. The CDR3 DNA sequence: TGTGCCAGCAGCTTCGGGGGTACGGTCCTGGGCACAGATACGCAGTATTTT. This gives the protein CASSFGGTVLGTDTQYF.

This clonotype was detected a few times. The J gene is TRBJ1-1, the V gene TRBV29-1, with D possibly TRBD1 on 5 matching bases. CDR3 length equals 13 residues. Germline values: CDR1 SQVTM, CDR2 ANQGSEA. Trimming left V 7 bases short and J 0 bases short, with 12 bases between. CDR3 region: CSAGTSMNTEAFF. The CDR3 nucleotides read TGCAGCGCCGGGACCTCGATGAACACTGAAGCTTTCTTT.

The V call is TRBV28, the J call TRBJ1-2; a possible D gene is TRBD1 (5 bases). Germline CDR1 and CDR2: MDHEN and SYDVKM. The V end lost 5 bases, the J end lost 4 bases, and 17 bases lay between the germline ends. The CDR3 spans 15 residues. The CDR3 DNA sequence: TGTGCCAGCAGTACCCCGAAGGGAAGGGGCTATGGCTACACCTTC. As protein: CASSTPKGRGYGYTF.

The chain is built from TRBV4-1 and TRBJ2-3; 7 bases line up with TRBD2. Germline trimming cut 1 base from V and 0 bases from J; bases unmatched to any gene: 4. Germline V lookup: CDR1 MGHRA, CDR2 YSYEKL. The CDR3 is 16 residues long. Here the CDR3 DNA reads TGCGCCAGCAGCCAAGGGGGGACTATCAGCACAGATACGCAGTATTTT. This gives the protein CASSQGGTISTDTQYF.

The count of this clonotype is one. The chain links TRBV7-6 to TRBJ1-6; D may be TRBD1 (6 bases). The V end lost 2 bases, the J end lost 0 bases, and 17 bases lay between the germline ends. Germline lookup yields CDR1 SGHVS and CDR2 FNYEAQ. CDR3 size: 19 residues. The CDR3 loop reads CASSLSRGGGRSYNSPLHF. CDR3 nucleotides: TGTGCCAGCAGCTTATCCAGGGGCGGGGGCCGCTCCTATAATTCACCCCTCCACTTT.

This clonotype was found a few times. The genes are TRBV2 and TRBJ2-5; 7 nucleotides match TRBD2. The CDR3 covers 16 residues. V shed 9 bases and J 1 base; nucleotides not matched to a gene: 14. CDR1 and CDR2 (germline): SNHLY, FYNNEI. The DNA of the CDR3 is TGTGCCAGTCGAGGCCTTTACGGGGGGACCCAAGAGACCCAGTACTTC. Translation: CASRGLYGGTQETQYF.

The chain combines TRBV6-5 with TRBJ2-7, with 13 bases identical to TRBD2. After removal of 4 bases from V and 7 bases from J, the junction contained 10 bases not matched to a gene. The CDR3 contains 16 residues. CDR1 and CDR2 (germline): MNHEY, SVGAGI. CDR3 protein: CASSLGLAGAVWEQYF. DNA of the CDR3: TGTGCCAGCAGTTTAGGACTAGCGGGGGCGGTATGGGAGCAGTACTTC.

The CDR3 DNA sequence: TGCGCCAGCAGTGAGTCAAACATTCAGTACTTC. Its translation: CASSESNIQYF. The J gene is TRBJ2-4, the V gene TRBV10-2; unclear D gene. Germline assignment: CDR1 WSHSY and CDR2 SAAADI. V lost 0 bases and J lost 6, with 0 bases in between. This CDR3 comprises 11 residues.

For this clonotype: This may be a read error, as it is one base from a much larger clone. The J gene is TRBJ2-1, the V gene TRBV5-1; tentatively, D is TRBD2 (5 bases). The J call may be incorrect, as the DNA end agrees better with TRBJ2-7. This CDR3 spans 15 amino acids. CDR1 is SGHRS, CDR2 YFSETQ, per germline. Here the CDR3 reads CASSQTGSGYNEQYF. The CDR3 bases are TGCGCCAGCAGCCAAACGGGGTCAGGCTACAATGAGCAGTACTTC.

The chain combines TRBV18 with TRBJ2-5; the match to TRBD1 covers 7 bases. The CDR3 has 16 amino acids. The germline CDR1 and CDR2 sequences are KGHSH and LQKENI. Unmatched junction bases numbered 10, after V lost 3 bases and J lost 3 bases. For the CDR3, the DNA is TGTGCCAGCTCACCTAGCCGACAGGGTATCAAAGAGACCCAGTACTTC. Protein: CASSPSRQGIKETQYF.

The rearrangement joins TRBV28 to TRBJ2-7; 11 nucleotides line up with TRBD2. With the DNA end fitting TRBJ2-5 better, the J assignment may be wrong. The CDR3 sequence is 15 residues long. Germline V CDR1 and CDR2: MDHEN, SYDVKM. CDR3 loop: CASSLWTSGQETQYF. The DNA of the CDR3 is TGTGCCAGCAGTCTCTGGACTAGCGGGCAAGAGACCCAGTACTTC.

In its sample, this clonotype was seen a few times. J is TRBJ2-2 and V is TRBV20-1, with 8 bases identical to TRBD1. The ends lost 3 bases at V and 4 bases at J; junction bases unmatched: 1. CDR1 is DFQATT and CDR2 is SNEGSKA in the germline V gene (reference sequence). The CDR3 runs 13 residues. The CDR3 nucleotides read TGCAGTGCTAGTACAGGGGGCACCGGGGAGCTGTTTTTT. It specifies CSASTGGTGELFF.

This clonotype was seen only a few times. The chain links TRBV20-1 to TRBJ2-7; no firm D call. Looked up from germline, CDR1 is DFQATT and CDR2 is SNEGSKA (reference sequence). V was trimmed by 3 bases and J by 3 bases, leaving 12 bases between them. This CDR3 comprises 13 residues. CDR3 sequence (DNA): TGCAGTGCTAGGCCCGAACCGCGCTACGAGCAGTACTTC. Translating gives CSARPEPRYEQYF.

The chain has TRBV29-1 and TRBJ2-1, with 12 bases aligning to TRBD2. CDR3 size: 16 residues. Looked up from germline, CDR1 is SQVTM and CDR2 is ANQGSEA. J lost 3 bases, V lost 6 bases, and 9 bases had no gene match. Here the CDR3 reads CSVSPTLAGGYNEQFF. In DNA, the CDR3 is TGCAGCGTGTCCCCAACACTAGCGGGGGGCTACAATGAGCAGTTCTTC.

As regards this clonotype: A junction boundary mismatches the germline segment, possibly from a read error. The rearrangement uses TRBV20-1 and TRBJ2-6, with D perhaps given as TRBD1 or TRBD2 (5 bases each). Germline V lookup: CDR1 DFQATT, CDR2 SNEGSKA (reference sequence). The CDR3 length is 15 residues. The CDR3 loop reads CSARVQNSGAHVLTF. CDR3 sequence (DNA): TGCAGTGCTAGAGTACAAAACTCCGGGGCCCACGTCCTGACTTTC.

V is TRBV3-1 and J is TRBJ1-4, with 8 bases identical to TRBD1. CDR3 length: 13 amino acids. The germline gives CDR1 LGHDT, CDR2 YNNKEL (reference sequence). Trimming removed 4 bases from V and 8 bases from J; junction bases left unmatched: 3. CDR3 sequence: CASSPGTGEKLFF. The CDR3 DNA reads TGTGCCAGCAGCCCCGGGACAGGCGAAAAACTGTTTTTT.

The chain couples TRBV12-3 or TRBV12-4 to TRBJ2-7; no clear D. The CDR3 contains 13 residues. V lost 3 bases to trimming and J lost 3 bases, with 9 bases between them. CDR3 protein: CASSFGAFYEQYF. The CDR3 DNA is TGTGCCAGCAGTTTCGGAGCGTTCTACGAGCAGTACTTC.

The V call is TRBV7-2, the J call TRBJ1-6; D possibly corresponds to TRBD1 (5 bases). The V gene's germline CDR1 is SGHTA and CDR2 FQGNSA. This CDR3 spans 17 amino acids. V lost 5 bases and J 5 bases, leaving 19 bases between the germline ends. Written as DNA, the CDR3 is TGTGCCAGCAGCACAGACGCCGGGCGGACAAATAATTCACCCCTCCACTTT. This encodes CASSTDAGRTNNSPLHF.

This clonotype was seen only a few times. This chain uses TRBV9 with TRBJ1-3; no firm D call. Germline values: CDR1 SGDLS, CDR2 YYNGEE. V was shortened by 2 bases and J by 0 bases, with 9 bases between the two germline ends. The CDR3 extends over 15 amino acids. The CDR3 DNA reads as TGTGCCAGCAGCGTTGGTACAGCCTCTGGAAACACCATATATTTT. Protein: CASSVGTASGNTIYF.